This T cell receptor (beta chain) was captured by sequencing in a study of PD-1 blockade in classical Hodgkin lymphoma. After autologous stem cell transplantation all patients relapsed, and prior brentuximab vedotin exposure differed between cohorts. V shed 8 bases and J 2 bases; nucleotides not matched to a gene: 12. This CDR3 contains 16 residues. Looked up from germline, CDR1 is SGHRS and CDR2 is YFSETQ. Method: immunoSEQ multiplex PCR; TCRdb's copy keeps in-frame clones and lacks some. The sample gives about 21,000 clones, over 60% of which show up once; 17% is in the top ten. Details on this clone: The same CDR3 can be traced to other DNA sequences in this sample.

The chain joins TRBV5-1 to TRBJ2-1; 8 nucleotides agree with TRBD2. The origin of this receptor is a human donor with classical Hodgkin lymphoma. The sample consisted of peripheral blood mononuclear cells (PBMCs), taken at baseline. The CDR3 nucleotides are TGCGCCAGTAGCAATCGGGGGGGCCCCGCCTACAATGAGCAGTTCTTC. As protein: CASSNRGGPAYNEQFF.